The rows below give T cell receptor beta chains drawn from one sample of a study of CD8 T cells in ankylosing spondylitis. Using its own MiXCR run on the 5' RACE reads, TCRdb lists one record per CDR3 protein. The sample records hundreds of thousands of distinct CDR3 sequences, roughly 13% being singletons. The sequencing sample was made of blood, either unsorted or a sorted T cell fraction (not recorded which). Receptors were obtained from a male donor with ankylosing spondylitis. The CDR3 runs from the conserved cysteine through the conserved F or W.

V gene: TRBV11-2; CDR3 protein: CASSGSGTVFSGANVLTF
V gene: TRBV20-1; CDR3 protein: CSASESRGGSYNEQFF
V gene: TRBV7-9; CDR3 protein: CASSQTGKRTDTQYF
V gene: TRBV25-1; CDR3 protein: CASSESGFRNTEAFF
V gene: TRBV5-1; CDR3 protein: CASSSHSNGELFF
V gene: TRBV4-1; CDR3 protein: CASSQDRTGTELYF
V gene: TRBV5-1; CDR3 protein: CASAGTGQETQYF
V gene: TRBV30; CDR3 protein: CAWSWQSDGYTF
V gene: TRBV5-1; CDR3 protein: CASSDPGHITDTQYF
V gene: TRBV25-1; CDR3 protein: CASSFPEAPYEQYF
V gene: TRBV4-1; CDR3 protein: CASSQALTSGRANTGELFF
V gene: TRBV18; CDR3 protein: CASSPRDEQFF
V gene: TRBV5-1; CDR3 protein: CASSLDGSMDEQYF
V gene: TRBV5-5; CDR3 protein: CASSLGLGLHTF
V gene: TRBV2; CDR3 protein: CASKTGDTLSTNEKLFF
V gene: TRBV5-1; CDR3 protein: CASSWGGVEATQYF
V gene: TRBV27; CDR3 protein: CASSLRIGTGTYEQYF
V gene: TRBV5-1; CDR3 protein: CASSSSGTDNSPLHF
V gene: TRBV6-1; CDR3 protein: CASSGDRGVMVSPLHF
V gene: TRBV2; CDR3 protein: CASSSNKTGAYNEQFF
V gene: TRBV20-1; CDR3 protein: CSARNPANYGYTF
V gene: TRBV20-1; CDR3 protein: CSARRLATSYEQYF
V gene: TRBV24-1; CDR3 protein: CATSDWRDTSGRNEQFF
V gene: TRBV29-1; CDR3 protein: CSVGTSGIYEQFF
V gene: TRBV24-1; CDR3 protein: CATSEAWDRGEQFF
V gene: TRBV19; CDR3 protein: CASKKRGQANTGELFF
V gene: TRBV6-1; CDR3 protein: CASSENSYGYTF
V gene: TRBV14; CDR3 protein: CASSQGRGPPSFGQYF
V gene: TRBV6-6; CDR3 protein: CASPQYNEQFF
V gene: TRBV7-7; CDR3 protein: CASSLGGSNEQYF
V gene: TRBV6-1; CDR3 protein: CASSEYRGLYEKLFF
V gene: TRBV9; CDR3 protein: CASSVPPEGPAGLTGELFF
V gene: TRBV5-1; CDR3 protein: CAKTAYGYTF
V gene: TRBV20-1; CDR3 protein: CSASWNTEAFF
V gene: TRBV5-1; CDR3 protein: CASSLDTGFNTEAFF
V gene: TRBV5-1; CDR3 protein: CASFPSGSYNEQFF
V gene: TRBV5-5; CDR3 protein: CASSLDLGGYNEQFF
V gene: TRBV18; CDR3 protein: CASSPRGQATNTEAFF
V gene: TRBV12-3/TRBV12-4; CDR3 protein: CASGMTGGETQYF
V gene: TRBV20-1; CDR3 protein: CSASRGSWQGLQETQYF
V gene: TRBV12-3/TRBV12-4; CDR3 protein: CASSRGREEGDTQYF
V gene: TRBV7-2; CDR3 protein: CASSYRTSNQPQHF
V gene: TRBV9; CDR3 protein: CASSPGGGSNYGYTF